The clone carrying this TCR beta chain was detected a few times. Primed by a sample-barcoded 5' primer and a J-beta primer mix, a second PCR proceeded for about 6 to 11 cycles. In TCRdb, the 5' RACE reads were re-called with MiXCR into one record per CDR3 protein. The data contain around 800,000 distinct CDR3 sequences, about 26% of them singletons. The sample is drawn from a study of blood T cells in healthy people across ages. From germline, CDR1 is LNHNV and CDR2 YYDKDF (reference sequence). V gave up 8 bases and J gave up 5 bases, with 14 bases separating them. The CDR3 runs 13 residues. These sequences were also reported in another study, on T cells of mothers and their children.

The specimen was blood. This receptor was taken from a boy between 10 and 17 years old in good health. The genes are TRBV15 and TRBJ2-3; TRBD2 might be the D (5 bases). DNA for the CDR3: TGTGCCACCGGCGGTCAACGGGGAGATACGCAGTATTTT. Protein: CATGGQRGDTQYF. Combining the CDR3 with reference TRBV15 and TRBJ2-3 gives the whole variable domain DAMVIQNPRYQVTQFGKPVTLSCSQTLNHNVMYWYQQKSSQAPKLLFHYYDKDFNNEADTPDNFQSRRPNTSFCFLDIRSPGLGDTAMYLCATGGQRGDTQYFGPGTRLTVL.